This is a list of T cell receptor beta chains from one sample in a study of beta chain features in type 1 diabetes. Assay used: immunoSEQ multiplex PCR; TCRdb lists only in-frame clones, some missing. This table has roughly 700,000 clones, 13% appearing once. Sequences were obtained from naive CD4+ T cells from blood. The origin of the receptors is a man aged 18 to 29 with type 1 diabetes. Both conserved end residues are part of each CDR3. Fields, in order: CDR3 protein, CDR3 DNA, V gene, D gene, clone size, J gene. D genes are given only for firm matches. Where a row states a size, it is once, few, many or the class of an expanded clone; other rows omit it.

cdr3_aa: CASSGPGGSLVKLAKNIQYF
cdr3_nt: TGTGCCAGCAGTGGTCCCGGGGGCAGTTTGGTAAAATTAGCCAAAAACATTCAGTACTTC
v_call: TRBV2
d_call: NA
clone_size: NA
j_call: TRBJ2-4

cdr3_aa: CASSIGGHYEQYF
cdr3_nt: TGTGCCAGCTCAATAGGGGGGCACTACGAGCAGTACTTC
v_call: TRBV18
d_call: NA
clone_size: NA
j_call: TRBJ2-7

cdr3_aa: CASASRGAEAFF
cdr3_nt: TGTGCTAGTGCCTCTCGGGGGGCTGAAGCTTTCTTT
v_call: TRBV12-5
d_call: NA
clone_size: NA
j_call: TRBJ1-1

cdr3_aa: CASYPEGNTEAFF
cdr3_nt: TGTGCCAGCTACCCCGAGGGGAACACTGAAGCTTTCTTT
v_call: TRBV2
d_call: NA
clone_size: NA
j_call: TRBJ1-1

cdr3_aa: CASGLAGAYEQYF
cdr3_nt: TGTGCCAGCGGTCTAGCGGGGGCCTACGAGCAGTACTTC
v_call: TRBV27
d_call: TRBD2
clone_size: NA
j_call: TRBJ2-7

cdr3_aa: CASSRTSGAYNEQFF
cdr3_nt: TGTGCCAGCAGTAGGACTAGCGGGGCCTACAATGAGCAGTTCTTC
v_call: TRBV6-5
d_call: TRBD2
clone_size: few
j_call: TRBJ2-1

cdr3_aa: CASSVVEPQHF
cdr3_nt: TGTGCCAGCAGTGTCGTAGAGCCCCAGCATTTT
v_call: TRBV28
d_call: NA
clone_size: NA
j_call: TRBJ1-5

cdr3_aa: CASRNLGGNTEAFF
cdr3_nt: TGTGCCAGCAGGAACCTAGGGGGGAACACTGAAGCTTTCTTT
v_call: TRBV7-9
d_call: NA
clone_size: few
j_call: TRBJ1-1

cdr3_aa: CASSGSGRETQYF
cdr3_nt: TGCGCCAGCAGCGGGTCGGGTCGGGAGACCCAGTACTTC
v_call: TRBV5-1
d_call: NA
clone_size: NA
j_call: TRBJ2-5

cdr3_aa: CAISAQDGYGYTF
cdr3_nt: TGTGCCATCAGTGCACAGGACGGCTATGGCTACACCTTC
v_call: TRBV10-3
d_call: NA
clone_size: NA
j_call: TRBJ1-2

cdr3_aa: CSVGDPETQYF
cdr3_nt: TGCAGCGTGGGGGACCCGGAGACCCAGTACTTC
v_call: TRBV29-1
d_call: NA
clone_size: few
j_call: TRBJ2-5

cdr3_aa: CASSPLLAGTTDTQYF
cdr3_nt: TGTGCCAGCTCACCACTACTAGCCGGAACCACAGATACGCAGTATTTT
v_call: TRBV18
d_call: NA
clone_size: few
j_call: TRBJ2-3

cdr3_aa: CASSTQGAGSGANVLTF
cdr3_nt: TGTGCCAGTAGTACTCAGGGGGCTGGGTCTGGGGCCAACGTCCTGACTTTC
v_call: TRBV19
d_call: TRBD1
clone_size: few
j_call: TRBJ2-6

cdr3_aa: CAWSTTATFEKLFF
cdr3_nt: TGTGCCTGGAGTACGACAGCTACGTTTGAAAAACTGTTTTTT
v_call: TRBV30
d_call: NA
clone_size: few
j_call: TRBJ1-4

cdr3_aa: CSVDGGGNQPQHF
cdr3_nt: TGCAGCGTCGACGGGGGTGGCAATCAGCCCCAGCATTTT
v_call: TRBV29-1
d_call: NA
clone_size: NA
j_call: TRBJ1-5

cdr3_aa: CAISGGTGLSGANVLTF
cdr3_nt: TGTGCCATCAGTGGAGGGACAGGGCTCTCTGGGGCCAACGTCCTGACTTTC
v_call: TRBV10-3
d_call: TRBD1
clone_size: NA
j_call: TRBJ2-6

cdr3_aa: CASSTQGAQNEKLFF
cdr3_nt: TGTGCCAGTAGTACACAGGGGGCGCAGAATGAAAAACTGTTTTTT
v_call: TRBV19
d_call: TRBD1
clone_size: few
j_call: TRBJ1-4

cdr3_aa: CASSIGSPPDTQYF
cdr3_nt: TGTGCCAGTAGTATCGGTAGTCCCCCAGATACGCAGTATTTT
v_call: TRBV19
d_call: NA
clone_size: few
j_call: TRBJ2-3

cdr3_aa: CSVHIGTGGREKLFF
cdr3_nt: TGCAGCGTTCACATTGGGACAGGGGGACGTGAAAAACTGTTTTTT
v_call: TRBV29-1
d_call: TRBD1
clone_size: NA
j_call: TRBJ1-4

cdr3_aa: CASRSTVRVYDGYTF
cdr3_nt: TGTGCCAGCAGAAGCACAGTTCGGGTCTACGATGGCTACACCTTC
v_call: TRBV7-2
d_call: NA
clone_size: NA
j_call: TRBJ1-2

cdr3_aa: CASSSTGGFTAAETQYF
cdr3_nt: TGTGCCAGCAGCTCCACCGGGGGTTTCACGGCGGCGGAGACCCAGTACTTC
v_call: TRBV7-8
d_call: NA
clone_size: few
j_call: TRBJ2-5

cdr3_aa: CASSSGAGFETQYF
cdr3_nt: TGTGCCAGCAGCTCCGGAGCGGGGTTTGAGACCCAGTACTTC
v_call: TRBV9
d_call: TRBD2
clone_size: NA
j_call: TRBJ2-5

cdr3_aa: CAWSRGQAYEQYF
cdr3_nt: TGTGCCTGGAGTCGGGGGCAGGCCTACGAGCAGTACTTC
v_call: TRBV30
d_call: NA
clone_size: few
j_call: TRBJ2-7

cdr3_aa: CASVSLGGGYGYTF
cdr3_nt: TGTGCCAGCGTCTCCCTCGGGGGAGGATATGGCTACACCTTC
v_call: TRBV7-9
d_call: NA
clone_size: NA
j_call: TRBJ1-2

cdr3_aa: CAWSYLNTEAFF
cdr3_nt: TGTGCCTGGAGTTACCTGAACACTGAAGCTTTCTTT
v_call: TRBV30
d_call: NA
clone_size: NA
j_call: TRBJ1-1

cdr3_aa: CASSGYPQGGETQYF
cdr3_nt: TGTGCCAGCAGCGGATATCCACAGGGGGGAGAGACCCAGTACTTC
v_call: TRBV9
d_call: TRBD1
clone_size: few
j_call: TRBJ2-5

cdr3_aa: CASRAGSIGGYTF
cdr3_nt: TGTGCCAGCAGGGCAGGGAGTATCGGTGGCTACACCTTC
v_call: TRBV27
d_call: NA
clone_size: NA
j_call: TRBJ1-2